The clone carrying this T cell receptor beta chain has just a few counts. Its target is not known. The data were taken from a study of CD8+ T cells in alopecia areata. Study overall: Each of the treated patients was given oral tofacitinib, 5 to 10 mg twice daily, for moderate-to-severe alopecia areata. For 6 to 18 months, tofacitinib was taken, and 6 months off drug followed. Findings of the study overall: Unlike in mice, where it was clearer, TCR sharing across patients was less clear, possibly HLA-related. Across lesional scalp, and particularly alopecia totalis/universalis, clonality surpassed that of normal scalp.

RNA was extracted and reverse transcribed into cDNA as the sequencing template. Sequenced by immunoSEQ multiplex PCR; TCRdb stores in-frame clones only, minus some. The sample records 110,000 to 150,000 clones, about half being singletons. V was shortened by 2 bases and J by 7 bases, with 6 bases between the two germline ends. This CDR3 has 11 residues. Germline V gene lookup returns CDR1 MDHEN and CDR2 SYDVKM. The sample was CD4+ T cells sorted from blood, taken at week 0. The chain links TRBV28 to TRBJ2-7; no clear D gene. The source is a human donor with alopecia areata. Here the CDR3 reads CASSLKGEQYF. The CDR3 coding sequence is TGTGCCAGCAGTTTAAAAGGAGAGCAGTACTTC.